Listed here is a single T cell receptor beta chain. The sample belongs to a study of cytomegalovirus exposure and HLA in healthy donors. With 60 Vbeta and 13 Jbeta primers, the PCR was carried out. Profiling relied on immunoSEQ multiplex PCR, and the TCRdb table lists in-frame clones only, not all of them. The table has about 65,000 clones, about 78% seen once. V shed 0 bases, J shed 8 bases, and the junction held 3 bases outside the gene matches. CDR3 length equals 13 residues. Germline loops: CDR1 SGHRS, CDR2 YFSETQ. Sequenced material: PBMCs. The chain has TRBV5-1 and TRBJ1-1; TRBD1 aligns across 8 bases. The receptor comes from a girl aged 10-17 years in good health and CMV-seropositive. The CDR3 region has the DNA TGCGCCAGCAGCTTGGCCGACAGGGGAGAAGCTTTCTTT. It yields the protein CASSLADRGEAFF.